This is a list of T cell receptor beta chains from one sample in a study of PD-1 blockade in mismatch repair-deficient tumors. Sequencing used immunoSEQ multiplex PCR; TCRdb keeps in-frame clones, though not all of them. Among 100,000 to 150,000 clones, approximately 90% were seen once, and the ten largest hold roughly 14%. This sample comprised peripheral blood, obtained 44 weeks after starting pembrolizumab. Receptors were obtained from an adult with mismatch repair-deficient cancer. Each CDR3 is given with its conserved first and last residue. The D gene is left open where the match is weak. Not every row has a clone size; where given, it reads once, few, many or a size class.

CDR3: CASSYGTGGPETQYF; DNA: TGTGCCAGCAGTTACGGGACAGGGGGCCCAGAGACCCAGTACTTC; D: TRBD1; V: TRBV6-6; J: TRBJ2-5; size: once
CDR3: CASSLQQTYEQYF; DNA: TGTGCCAGCAGTTTACAACAGACCTACGAGCAGTACTTC; D: NA; V: TRBV28; J: TRBJ2-7; size: NA
CDR3: CASSEGVDYYGYTF; DNA: TGTGCCAGCAGTGAAGGCGTTGACTACTATGGCTACACCTTC; D: NA; V: TRBV25-1; J: TRBJ1-2; size: NA
CDR3: CASSRDSYSNQPQHF; DNA: TGTGCCAGTAGTAGGGACAGTTATAGCAATCAGCCCCAGCATTTT; D: TRBD1; V: TRBV19; J: TRBJ1-5; size: once
CDR3: CASSLGTGQYF; DNA: TGTGCCAGCAGTTTGGGGACGGGACAGTACTTC; D: NA; V: TRBV28; J: TRBJ2-7; size: few
CDR3: CASSEMTASEEKLFF; DNA: TGTGCCAGCAGTGAAATGACGGCCTCGGAGGAAAAACTGTTTTTT; D: NA; V: TRBV28; J: TRBJ1-4; size: once
CDR3: CASSFRSGSSYEQYF; DNA: TGTGCCAGCAGCTTCAGAAGCGGGAGTTCCTACGAGCAGTACTTC; D: TRBD2; V: TRBV7-6; J: TRBJ2-7; size: few
CDR3: CASSLGGQWIGSTEAFF; DNA: TGCGCCAGCAGCTTGGGGGGACAGTGGATCGGGAGCACTGAAGCTTTCTTT; D: TRBD1; V: TRBV5-1; J: TRBJ1-1; size: NA
CDR3: CAISDAGAISYNEQFF; DNA: TGTGCCATCAGTGATGCGGGAGCGATATCCTACAATGAGCAGTTCTTC; D: TRBD2; V: TRBV10-3; J: TRBJ2-1; size: NA
CDR3: CASSYLGRGDTGELFF; DNA: TGTGCCAGCAGTTACCTAGGCAGGGGCGACACCGGGGAGCTGTTTTTT; D: NA; V: TRBV6-5; J: TRBJ2-2; size: NA
CDR3: CAWRQTGGSDGYTF; DNA: TGTGCCTGGAGGCAGACAGGGGGTTCGGATGGCTACACCTTC; D: TRBD1; V: TRBV30; J: TRBJ1-2; size: few
CDR3: CASSATSGRPPYEQYF; DNA: TGTGCCAGCAGCGCAACTAGCGGGAGGCCCCCCTACGAGCAGTACTTC; D: TRBD2; V: TRBV9; J: TRBJ2-7; size: once
CDR3: CASSRTGGRTEAFF; DNA: TGTGCCAGTAGTCGTACAGGGGGCAGGACTGAAGCTTTCTTT; D: TRBD1; V: TRBV19; J: TRBJ1-1; size: NA
CDR3: CASSLARTDTQYF; DNA: TGTGCCAGCAGCTTGGCCAGAACAGATACGCAGTATTTT; D: NA; V: TRBV5-6; J: TRBJ2-3; size: NA
CDR3: CASSPEGSSTDTQYF; DNA: TGCGCCAGCAGCCCGGAGGGTTCCTCCACAGATACGCAGTATTTT; D: NA; V: TRBV4-1; J: TRBJ2-3; size: few
CDR3: CASSRTGVDETQYF; DNA: TGTGCCAGCAGTCGGACAGGGGTTGATGAGACCCAGTACTTC; D: TRBD1; V: TRBV7-2; J: TRBJ2-5; size: NA
CDR3: CASSLRGPQHF; DNA: TGTGCCAGCAGTCTACGGGGGCCCCAGCATTTT; D: NA; V: TRBV28; J: TRBJ1-5; size: NA
CDR3: CASSSVAGVVSHTGELFF; DNA: TGTGCCAGCAGCTCCGTAGCGGGAGTTGTGTCGCACACCGGGGAGCTGTTTTTT; D: TRBD2; V: TRBV7-9; J: TRBJ2-2; size: NA
CDR3: CASRIQPSSYNEQFF; DNA: TGTGCCAGCAGGATCCAGCCGAGCTCCTACAATGAGCAGTTCTTC; D: NA; V: TRBV2; J: TRBJ2-1; size: NA
CDR3: CASSEGRGRNEQYF; DNA: TGTGCCAGCAGTGAGGGCAGGGGGCGTAACGAGCAGTACTTC; D: TRBD1; V: TRBV25-1; J: TRBJ2-7; size: NA
CDR3: CASSHAAAESSYEQYF; DNA: TGTGCCAGCAGCCACGCAGCTGCCGAGAGCTCCTACGAGCAGTACTTC; D: NA; V: TRBV4-2; J: TRBJ2-7; size: NA
CDR3: CASSIRTQGFYNEQFF; DNA: TGTGCCAGTAGTATAAGGACCCAGGGCTTTTACAATGAGCAGTTCTTC; D: NA; V: TRBV19; J: TRBJ2-1; size: NA
CDR3: CASSLGRGTSYEQYF; DNA: TGTGCCAGCAGCTTAGGCAGGGGTACATCCTACGAGCAGTACTTC; D: NA; V: TRBV11-3; J: TRBJ2-7; size: NA
CDR3: CASSIDLGRVTEAFF; DNA: TGTGCCAGTAGTATAGATCTGGGCAGGGTAACTGAAGCTTTCTTT; D: NA; V: TRBV19; J: TRBJ1-1; size: NA
CDR3: CASSLTGNEQFF; DNA: TGTGCCAGCAGCTTAACCGGGAATGAGCAGTTCTTC; D: NA; V: TRBV7-6; J: TRBJ2-1; size: NA
CDR3: CASSVGRRKTGELFF; DNA: TGTGCCAGCAGCGTAGGGAGGAGAAAGACCGGGGAGCTGTTTTTT; D: NA; V: TRBV9; J: TRBJ2-2; size: NA
CDR3: CASSPPGTDTQYF; DNA: TGTGCCAGTAGTCCACCGGGCACAGATACGCAGTATTTT; D: NA; V: TRBV19; J: TRBJ2-3; size: once